This TCR beta chain was profiled in a study of tumor and adjacent non-tumor tissue in lung cancer. Points from the study as a whole: Normal lung showed higher cumulative top 100 clone frequency than tumor.

A modified ARM-PCR protocol with three rounds of nested PCR amplified TCRbeta. TCRdb reprocessed the multiplex PCR reads via MiXCR and lists one record per CDR3 protein. The sample lists over 40,000 distinct CDR3 sequences; roughly three fifths were seen once. The CDR3 length is 14 residues. With 6 bases removed from V and 7 bases from J, the gap between germline ends came to 16 bases. Germline assignment: CDR1 SEHNR and CDR2 FQNEAQ (reference sequence). No cell sorting was done before RNA was extracted from the tissue. More than 3 cm separated this lung sample from the edge of the tumor. Chemotherapy-naive patients with new lung cancer underwent thoracic surgery in China, August–November 2014. As to this clonotype: What it binds is not known. This clone may be a read error of a much larger clone one base away.

V gene TRBV7-9 combines with J gene TRBJ2-1; D unclear. The source is a woman aged 40 to 50 with non-small cell lung cancer. Material: distant non-tumor lung tissue. The CDR3 loop is CASRGLVGTNEQFF. The CDR3 DNA follows: TGTGCCAGCAGGGGATTAGTGGGAACAAATGAGCAGTTCTTC.